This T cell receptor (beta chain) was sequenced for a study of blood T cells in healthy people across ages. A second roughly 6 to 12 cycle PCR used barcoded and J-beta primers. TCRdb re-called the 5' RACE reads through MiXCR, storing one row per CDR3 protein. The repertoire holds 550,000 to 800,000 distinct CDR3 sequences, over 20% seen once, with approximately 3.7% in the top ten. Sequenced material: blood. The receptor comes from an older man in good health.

In DNA form, the CDR3 reads TGCAGTGCTAGTTGGGCGGGAGAAAACGGGCAGTACTTC. It encodes CSASWAGENGQYF. The genes are TRBV20-1 and TRBJ2-7; 7 bases agree with TRBD2. The CDR3 has 13 residues. Unmatched junction bases numbered 11, after V lost 3 bases and J lost 9 bases. From germline, CDR1 is DFQATT and CDR2 SNEGSKA (reference sequence).